Below, 7 T cell receptor beta chains from the same sample are listed, as sequenced in a study of control samples from healthy donors and cancer patients. Here immunoSEQ multiplex PCR was the method, and the copy in TCRdb shows in-frame clones only, minus some. The data contain roughly 120,000 clones, about 92% of them singletons. The source material was PBMCs. The receptors stem from a man aged 45-65 years with head and neck cancer.

V gene TRBV5-8 combines with J gene TRBJ1-1; D unclear. The CDR3 totals 14 residues. Looked up from germline, CDR1 is SGHTS and CDR2 is YDEGEE. The V end was cut by 2 bases, the J end by 4 bases, with 12 bases between. For the CDR3, the DNA is TGTGCCAGCAGCTTCGATGGCATTCCCACTGAAGCTTTCTTT. Translated, it gives CASSFDGIPTEAFF.

The V call is TRBV7-9, the J call TRBJ2-1; D possibly corresponds to TRBD2 (5 bases). CDR3 length: 13 residues. Trimming took off 7 bases at V and 10 bases at J, with 17 bases between the two ends. Germline V gives CDR1 SEHNR, CDR2 FQNEAQ (reference sequence). The CDR3 here is CASTPWAGVEQFF. In DNA, the CDR3 is TGTGCCAGCACCCCCTGGGCGGGTGTCGAGCAGTTCTTC. Looking up the rest from reference TRBV7-9 and TRBJ2-1 gives the full variable domain: DTGVSQNPRHKITKRGQNVTFRCDPISEHNRLYWYRQTLGQGPEFLTYFQNEAQLEKSRLLSDRFSAERPKGSFSTLEIQRTEQGDSAMYLCASTPWAGVEQFFGPGTRLTVL.

This clone was recorded only once. The V gene is TRBV12-3 or TRBV12-4, the J gene TRBJ2-7; 10 bases match TRBD1. CDR3 length equals 11 residues. V lost 8 bases to trimming and J lost 7 bases; unmatched junction nucleotides: 2. The CDR3 protein is CASRDRGEQYF. The CDR3 DNA reads as TGTGCCAGCCGGGACAGGGGTGAGCAGTACTTC.

The rearrangement links TRBV7-9 to TRBJ1-4; D remains ambiguous. This CDR3 is built from 12 residues. The germline V and J ends were trimmed by 1 base and 9 bases, with 6 bases remaining between them. Germline CDR1 and CDR2: SEHNR and FQNEAQ (reference sequence). The CDR3 loop reads CASSLENQKLFF. The CDR3, as DNA: TGTGCCAGCAGCTTAGAAAACCAAAAACTGTTTTTT. Full variable domain (missing parts from reference TRBV7-9 and TRBJ1-4): DTGVSQNPRHKITKRGQNVTFRCDPISEHNRLYWYRQTLGQGPEFLTYFQNEAQLEKSRLLSDRFSAERPKGSFSTLEIQRTEQGDSAMYLCASSLENQKLFFGSGTQLSVL.

The genes are TRBV19 and TRBJ2-1; maybe TRBD2 (6 bases). The ends were cut back, 7 bases at V and 3 bases at J, with 13 bases in the middle. The CDR3 consists of 14 residues. Germline CDR1 is LNHDA and CDR2 is SQIVND (reference sequence). The DNA for the CDR3 is TGTGCCAGTAACCCCGCGGGGCGCTACAATGAGCAGTTCTTC. It yields the protein CASNPAGRYNEQFF.

The chain has TRBV6-5 and TRBJ2-4, with a tentative D call TRBD2 (6 bases). The CDR3 is made up of 16 amino acids. From germline, CDR1 is MNHEY and CDR2 SVGAGI. Trimming stripped 0 bases from V and 1 base from J, with 10 bases between. As DNA, the CDR3 is TGTGCCAGCAGTTACTCCCCTGGGGGGGCCAAAAACATTCAGTACTTC. This encodes CASSYSPGGAKNIQYF.

The V call is TRBV6-6, the J call TRBJ1-1; TRBD1 agrees at 7 bases. This CDR3 is built from 13 residues. Trimming cost V 5 bases and J 3 bases; bases outside gene matches: 3. Looked up from germline, CDR1 is MNHNY and CDR2 is SVGAGI (reference sequence). CDR3 region: CASSRGRDTEAFF. The CDR3 coding sequence is TGTGCCAGCAGTAGGGGGCGGGACACTGAAGCTTTCTTT.